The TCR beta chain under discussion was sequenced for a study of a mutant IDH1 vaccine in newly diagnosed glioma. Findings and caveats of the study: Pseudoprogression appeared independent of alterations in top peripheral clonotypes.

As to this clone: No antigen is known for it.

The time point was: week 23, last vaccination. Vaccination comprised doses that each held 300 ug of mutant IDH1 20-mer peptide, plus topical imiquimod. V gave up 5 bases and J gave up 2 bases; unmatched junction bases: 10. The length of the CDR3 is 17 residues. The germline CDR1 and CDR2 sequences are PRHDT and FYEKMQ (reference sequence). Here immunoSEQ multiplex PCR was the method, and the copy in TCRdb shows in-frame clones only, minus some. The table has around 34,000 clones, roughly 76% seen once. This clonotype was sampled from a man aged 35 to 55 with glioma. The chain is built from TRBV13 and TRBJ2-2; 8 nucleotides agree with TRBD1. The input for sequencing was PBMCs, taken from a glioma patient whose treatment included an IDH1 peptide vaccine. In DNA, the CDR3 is TGTGCCAGCAGCGAGAGGACAGGGTGGGGAAACACCGGGGAGCTGTTTTTT. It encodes CASSERTGWGNTGELFF.